This entry features one T cell receptor (beta chain) sequence. The sample is drawn from a study of glioma-infiltrating T cells after dendritic cell vaccination. Study in general: Glioblastoma patients came from Phase I and II dendritic cell vaccination trials. Patients received three intradermal dendritic cell vaccine injections at biweekly intervals. Monocyte-derived dendritic cells, cultured seven days with IL-4 and GM-CSF, were pulsed with autologous tumor lysate.

Some clones are missing from TCRdb's copy, which holds only in-frame ones; the method was immunoSEQ multiplex PCR. Of 65,000 to 80,000 clones in the sample, about nine tenths are singletons; the top ten hold approximately 2.1%. Time point described: after dendritic cell vaccination, including at tumor progression/relapse. The germline gives CDR1 SGDLS, CDR2 YYNGEE. This CDR3 is 16 amino acids long. V shed 4 bases and J 7 bases; nucleotides not matched to a gene: 11. Sequenced material: blood, taken after dendritic cell vaccination. This TCR derives from a human donor with glioblastoma. The genes are TRBV9 and TRBJ1-5; 10 positions agree with TRBD1. CDR3 coding DNA: TGTGCCAGCAGCTCCCAGACAGGGGGCGCCGGGCAGCCCCAGCATTTT. It encodes CASSSQTGGAGQPQHF.